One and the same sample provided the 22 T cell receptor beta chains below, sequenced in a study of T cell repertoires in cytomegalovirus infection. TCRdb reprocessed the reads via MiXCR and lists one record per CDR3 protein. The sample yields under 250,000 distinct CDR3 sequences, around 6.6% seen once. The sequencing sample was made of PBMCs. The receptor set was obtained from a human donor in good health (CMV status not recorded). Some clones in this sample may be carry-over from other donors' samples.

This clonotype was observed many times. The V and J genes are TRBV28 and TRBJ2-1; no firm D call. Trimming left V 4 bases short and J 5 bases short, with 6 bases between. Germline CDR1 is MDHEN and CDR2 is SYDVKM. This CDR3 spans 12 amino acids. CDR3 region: CASSYLDNEQFF. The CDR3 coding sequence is TGTGCCAGCAGTTACCTGGACAATGAGCAGTTCTTC.

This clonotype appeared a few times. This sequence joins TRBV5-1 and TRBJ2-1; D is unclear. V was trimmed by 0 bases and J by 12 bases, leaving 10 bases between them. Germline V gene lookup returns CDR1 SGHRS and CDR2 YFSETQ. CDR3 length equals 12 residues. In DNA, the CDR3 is TGCGCCAGCAGCTTGGGGAAAGATCTGCAGTTCTTC. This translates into CASSLGKDLQFF. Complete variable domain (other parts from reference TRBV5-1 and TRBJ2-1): KAGVTQTPRYLIKTRGQQVTLSCSPISGHRSVSWYQQTPGQGLQFLFEYFSETQRNKGNFPGRFSGRQFSNSRSEMNVSTLELGDSALYLCASSLGKDLQFFGPGTRLTVL.

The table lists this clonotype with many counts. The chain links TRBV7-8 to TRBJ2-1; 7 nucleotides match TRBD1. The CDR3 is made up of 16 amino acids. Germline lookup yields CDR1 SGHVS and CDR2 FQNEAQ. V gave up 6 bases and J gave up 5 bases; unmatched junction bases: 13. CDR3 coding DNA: TGTGCCAGCAGACTTAAATCCCGGGACAGACACAATGAGCAGTTCTTC. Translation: CASRLKSRDRHNEQFF.

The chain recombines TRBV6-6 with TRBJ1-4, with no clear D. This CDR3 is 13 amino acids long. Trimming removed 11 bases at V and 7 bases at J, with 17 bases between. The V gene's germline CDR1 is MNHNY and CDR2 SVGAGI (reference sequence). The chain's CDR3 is CAALGRAGEKLFF. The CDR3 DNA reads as TGTGCCGCACTTGGGAGGGCCGGTGAAAAACTGTTTTTT.

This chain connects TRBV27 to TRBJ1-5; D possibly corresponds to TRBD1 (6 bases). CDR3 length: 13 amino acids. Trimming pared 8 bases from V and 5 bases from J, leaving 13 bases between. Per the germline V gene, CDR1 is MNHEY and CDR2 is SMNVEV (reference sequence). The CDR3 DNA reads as TGTGCCAGCTGCTCAGGGGTGCATCAGCCCCAGCATTTT. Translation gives CASCSGVHQPQHF.

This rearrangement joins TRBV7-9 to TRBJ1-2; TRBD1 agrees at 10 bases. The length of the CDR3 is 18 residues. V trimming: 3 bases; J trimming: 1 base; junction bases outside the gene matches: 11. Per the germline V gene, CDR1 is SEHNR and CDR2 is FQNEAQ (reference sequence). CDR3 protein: CASSLLHLGQGLNYGYTF. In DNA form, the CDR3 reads TGTGCCAGCAGCTTGCTCCATTTGGGACAGGGGCTTAACTATGGCTACACCTTC. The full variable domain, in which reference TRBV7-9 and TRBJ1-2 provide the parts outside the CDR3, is DTGVSQNPRHKITKRGQNVTFRCDPISEHNRLYWYRQTLGQGPEFLTYFQNEAQLEKSRLLSDRFSAERPKGSFSTLEIQRTEQGDSAMYLCASSLLHLGQGLNYGYTFGSGTRLTVV.

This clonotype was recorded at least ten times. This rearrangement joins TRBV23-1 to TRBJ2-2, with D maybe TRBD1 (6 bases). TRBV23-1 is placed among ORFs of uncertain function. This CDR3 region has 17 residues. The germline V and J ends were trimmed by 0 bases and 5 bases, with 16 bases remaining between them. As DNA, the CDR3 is TGCGCCAGCAGTCAATCAGGACGCAGGGGTCGGACCGGGGAGCTGTTTTTT. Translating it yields CASSQSGRRGRTGELFF.

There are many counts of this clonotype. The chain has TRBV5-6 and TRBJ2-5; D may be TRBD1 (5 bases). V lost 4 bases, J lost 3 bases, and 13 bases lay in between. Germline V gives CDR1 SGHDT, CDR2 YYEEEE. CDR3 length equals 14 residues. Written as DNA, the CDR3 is TGTGCCAGCAGCCTTGACAGCCGGGAAGAGACCCAGTACTTC. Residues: CASSLDSREETQYF. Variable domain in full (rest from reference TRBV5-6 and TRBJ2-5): DAGVTQSPTHLIKTRGQQVTLRCSPKSGHDTVSWYQQALGQGPQFIFQYYEEEERQRGNFPDRFSGHQFPNYSSELNVNALLLGDSALYLCASSLDSREETQYFGPGTRLLVL.

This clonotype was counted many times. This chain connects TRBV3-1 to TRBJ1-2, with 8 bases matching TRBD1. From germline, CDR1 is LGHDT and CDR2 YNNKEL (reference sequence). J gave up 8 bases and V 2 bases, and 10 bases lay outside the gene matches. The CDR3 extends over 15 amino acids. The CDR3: CASSQIDRGFEGYTF. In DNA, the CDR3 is TGTGCCAGCAGCCAAATCGACAGGGGCTTTGAAGGCTACACCTTC.

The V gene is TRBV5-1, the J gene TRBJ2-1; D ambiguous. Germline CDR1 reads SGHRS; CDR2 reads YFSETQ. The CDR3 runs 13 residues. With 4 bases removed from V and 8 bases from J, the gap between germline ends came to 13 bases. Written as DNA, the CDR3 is TGCGCCAGCAGCCTCCCTACCCAAGATGAGCAGTTCTTC. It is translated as CASSLPTQDEQFF.

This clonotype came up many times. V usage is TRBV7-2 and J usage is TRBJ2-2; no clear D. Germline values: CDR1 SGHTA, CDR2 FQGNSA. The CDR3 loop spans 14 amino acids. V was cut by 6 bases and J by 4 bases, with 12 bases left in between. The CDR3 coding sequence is TGTGCCAGCAGATCTCCGCCAGCCACCGGGGAGCTGTTTTTT. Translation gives CASRSPPATGELFF.

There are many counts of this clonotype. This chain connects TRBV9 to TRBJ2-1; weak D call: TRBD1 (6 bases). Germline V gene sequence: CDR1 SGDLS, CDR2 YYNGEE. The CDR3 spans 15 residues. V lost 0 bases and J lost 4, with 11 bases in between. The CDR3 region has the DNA TGTGCCAGCAGCGTAGAGGGGGATTCGTACAATGAGCAGTTCTTC. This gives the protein CASSVEGDSYNEQFF.

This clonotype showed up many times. The CDR3 region has the DNA TGTGCCTGGAGTGTAACCCTTTCAGACCAAGGGTACAATGAGCAGTTCTTC. Translating gives CAWSVTLSDQGYNEQFF. This sequence joins TRBV30 and TRBJ2-1; D remains unclear. The V gene's germline CDR1 is GTSNPN and CDR2 SVGIG (reference sequence). CDR3 size: 17 residues. The V gene lost 0 bases and the J gene lost 4 bases, with 19 bases spanning the gap.

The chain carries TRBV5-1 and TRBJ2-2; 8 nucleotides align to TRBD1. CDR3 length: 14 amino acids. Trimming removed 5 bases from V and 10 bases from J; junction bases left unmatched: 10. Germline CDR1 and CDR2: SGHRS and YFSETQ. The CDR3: CASSLGQGDVELFF. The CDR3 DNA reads TGCGCCAGCAGTCTTGGACAGGGAGATGTGGAGCTGTTTTTT.

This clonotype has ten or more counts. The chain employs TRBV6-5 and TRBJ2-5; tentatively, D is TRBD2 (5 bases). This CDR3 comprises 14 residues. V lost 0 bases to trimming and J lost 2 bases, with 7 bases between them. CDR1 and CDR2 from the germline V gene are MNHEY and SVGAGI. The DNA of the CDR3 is TGTGCCAGCAGTTACTCGGCGGGTCAAGAGACCCAGTACTTC. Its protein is CASSYSAGQETQYF.

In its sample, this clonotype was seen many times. CDR3 nucleotide sequence: TGTGCCAGCAGCCTTGGAATGGGGGGCGGGTATGGCTACACCTTC. It codes for CASSLGMGGGYGYTF. The gene calls are TRBV7-2 and TRBJ1-2, with D possibly being TRBD1 (6 bases). Germline CDR1 and CDR2: SGHTA and FQGNSA. V shed 5 bases and J shed 5 bases, with 18 bases lying between them. This CDR3 region has 15 residues.

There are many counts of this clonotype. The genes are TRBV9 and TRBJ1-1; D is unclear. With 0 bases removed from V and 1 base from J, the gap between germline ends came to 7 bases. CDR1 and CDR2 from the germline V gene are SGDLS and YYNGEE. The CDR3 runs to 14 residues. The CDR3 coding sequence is TGTGCCAGCAGCGTAGCCCCGGGGAACACTGAAGCTTTCTTT. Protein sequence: CASSVAPGNTEAFF.

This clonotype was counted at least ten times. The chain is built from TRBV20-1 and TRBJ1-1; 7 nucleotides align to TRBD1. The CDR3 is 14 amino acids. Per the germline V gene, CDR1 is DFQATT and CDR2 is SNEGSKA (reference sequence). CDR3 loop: CSHNRQGRNTEAFF. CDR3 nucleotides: TGCAGCCATAATCGACAGGGTAGGAACACTGAAGCTTTCTTT.

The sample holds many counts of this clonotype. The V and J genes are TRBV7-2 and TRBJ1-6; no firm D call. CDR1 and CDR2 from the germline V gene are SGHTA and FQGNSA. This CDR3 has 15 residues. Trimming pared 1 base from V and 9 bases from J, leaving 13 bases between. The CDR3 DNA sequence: TGTGCCAGCAGCTTAGAGACTCAGCGCGGTTCACCCCTCCACTTT. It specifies CASSLETQRGSPLHF.

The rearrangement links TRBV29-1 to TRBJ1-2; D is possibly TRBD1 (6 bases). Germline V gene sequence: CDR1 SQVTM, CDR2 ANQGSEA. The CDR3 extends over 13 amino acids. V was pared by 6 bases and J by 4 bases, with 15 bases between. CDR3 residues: CSVWGGGFYGYTF. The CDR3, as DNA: TGCAGCGTGTGGGGAGGGGGTTTCTATGGCTACACCTTC.

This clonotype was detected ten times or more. CDR3 protein: CAIRDVRGRTEAFF. CDR3 bases: TGTGCCATCAGAGACGTCAGGGGTCGAACTGAAGCTTTCTTT. V is TRBV10-3 and J is TRBJ1-1, with D perhaps matching TRBD1 (6 bases). V was trimmed by 6 bases and J by 5 bases, leaving 16 bases between them. Germline V CDR1 and CDR2: ENHRY, SYGVKD. The CDR3 loop spans 14 amino acids.

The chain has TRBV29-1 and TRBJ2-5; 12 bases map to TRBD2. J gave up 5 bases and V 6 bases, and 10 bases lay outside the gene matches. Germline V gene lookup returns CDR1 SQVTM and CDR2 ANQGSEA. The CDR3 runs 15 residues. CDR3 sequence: CSVRGLAGGLETQYF. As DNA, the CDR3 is TGCAGCGTGAGGGGCCTAGCGGGGGGGCTGGAGACCCAGTACTTC.